This TCR beta chain was documented in a study of radiotherapy plus CTLA-4 blockade in lung cancer. At the level of the study: Overall, approximately 18% of patients showed an objective response, while about 30% attained disease control. The study's findings and limits: Interferon-beta and early blood T cell clone dynamics reportedly predicted response best.

Focal radiation was given together with CTLA-4 blockade (ipilimumab) to patients with chemo-refractory metastatic non-small-cell lung cancer. Sequencing was performed with immunoSEQ multiplex PCR; in TCRdb, only in-frame clones are kept and a portion is missing. The sample lists 48,000 or so clones, approximately 85% occurring once. With regard to this clone: Its target is not known.

The sample was peripheral blood, taken from a patient treated with radiotherapy plus ipilimumab. The sequence derives from a human donor with non-small cell lung cancer whose response to radiotherapy plus ipilimumab could not be evaluated.

CDR3 protein: CASSQYWGGLTNQPQHF. The CDR3 DNA sequence: TGTGCCAGCAGCCAATATTGGGGGGGTTTGACCAATCAGCCCCAGCATTTT. V is TRBV7-2 and J is TRBJ1-5, with a possible D match to TRBD1 (5 bases). This CDR3 is built from 17 residues. CDR1 SGHTA and CDR2 FQGNSA come from the germline V gene. V was pared by 5 bases and J by 3 bases, with 20 bases between.